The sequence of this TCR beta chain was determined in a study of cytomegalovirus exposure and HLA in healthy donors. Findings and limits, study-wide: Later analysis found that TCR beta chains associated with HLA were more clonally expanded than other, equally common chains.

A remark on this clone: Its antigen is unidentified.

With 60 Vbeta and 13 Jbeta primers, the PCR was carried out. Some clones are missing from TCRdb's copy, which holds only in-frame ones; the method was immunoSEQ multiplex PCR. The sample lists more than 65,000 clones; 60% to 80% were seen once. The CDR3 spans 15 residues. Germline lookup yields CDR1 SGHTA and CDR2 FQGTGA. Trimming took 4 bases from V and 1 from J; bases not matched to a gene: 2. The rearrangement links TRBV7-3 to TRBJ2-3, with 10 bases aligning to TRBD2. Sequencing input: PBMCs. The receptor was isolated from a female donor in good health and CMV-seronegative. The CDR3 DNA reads TGTGCCAGCAGCTCCCTAGCGGGGGGCACAGATACGCAGTATTTT. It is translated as CASSSLAGGTDTQYF.